This T cell receptor (beta chain) was found in a study of CD8 T cells in ankylosing spondylitis (dated by TCRdb to 2015 to 2018). For the study in its entirety: The study set out to find disease-linked TCR variants by profiling T cell receptor beta repertoires in ankylosing spondylitis patients and healthy donors. The full study cohort comprised 25 or so ankylosing spondylitis patients and roughly 100 healthy donors. Peripheral blood was sampled, and synovial fluid was additionally collected from ankylosing spondylitis patients.

CDR1 and CDR2, per the germline V gene (reference sequence), are LNHDA and SQIVND. The CDR3, cysteine through phenylalanine, is 16 amino acids long. Only the CDR3 DNA is retained, 48 bases long and in frame from the first base. The V end gives up 9 bases and the J end 3 bases, leaving 14 bases in the junction not matched to a gene. On this clonotype itself: What this receptor recognizes is not known. No much larger clone exists at a distance of one base, and base qualities are not known.

The paper's findings and limits, for the study overall: Blood from ankylosing spondylitis patients appeared to be characterized by a TCR beta motif composed of roughly eight highly homologous amino acid variants. In peripheral blood, the disease-linked clones were found at relatively low frequencies and had a CD8+ phenotype. Some TCR beta motif variants had previously been reported in synovial fluid and blood of reactive arthritis patients, which suggested common disease-initiation mechanisms. According to the report, matched synovial fluid samples from ankylosing spondylitis patients were significantly enriched for the disease-linked clones.

This sample was sequenced with an Illumina HiSeq 2500. TCR beta libraries were prepared by quantitative 5'-RACE with molecular barcodes. Per the authors' processing: A new computational method based on a probabilistic model of VDJ rearrangement was used to identify disease-linked TCR variants. TCRdb applied fastp at Q25 and MiXCR to the public reads, then kept only in-frame beta chains. Entries that share a CDR3 protein sequence are merged under the most common genes and DNA. These V and J calls derive from TCRdb rather than the authors' analysis. This sample holds hundreds of thousands of distinct CDR3 sequences; about a sixth were observed only once. Jointly, the top ten make up approximately 0.97% of the sample.

The sequence is built from TRBV19 and TRBJ1-5, and TRBD1 matches 7 of the central bases. The sample was blood, either unsorted or a sorted T cell fraction (not recorded which). This clonotype was obtained from a male donor with ankylosing spondylitis. At the DNA level, the sequence is TGTGCCAGCAGCACGGAGGGACAGAGGAACAATCAGCCCCAGCATTTT. The translation is CASSTEGQRNNQPQHF.